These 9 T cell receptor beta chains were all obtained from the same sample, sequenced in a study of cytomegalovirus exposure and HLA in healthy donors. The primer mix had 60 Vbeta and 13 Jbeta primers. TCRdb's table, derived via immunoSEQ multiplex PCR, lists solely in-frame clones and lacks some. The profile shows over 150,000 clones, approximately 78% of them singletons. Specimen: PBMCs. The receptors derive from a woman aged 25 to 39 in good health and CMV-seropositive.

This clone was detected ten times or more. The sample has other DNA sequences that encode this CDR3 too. The CDR3 region is CASSAGPYNSPLHF. The CDR3 DNA reads TGTGCCAGCAGCGCAGGGCCCTATAATTCACCCCTCCACTTT. This chain connects TRBV6-1 to TRBJ1-6; possibly TRBD1 for D (5 bases). CDR3 size: 14 residues. The V end lost 6 bases, the J end lost 2 bases, and 8 bases lay between the germline ends. CDR1 and CDR2 from the germline V gene are MNHNS and SASEGT.

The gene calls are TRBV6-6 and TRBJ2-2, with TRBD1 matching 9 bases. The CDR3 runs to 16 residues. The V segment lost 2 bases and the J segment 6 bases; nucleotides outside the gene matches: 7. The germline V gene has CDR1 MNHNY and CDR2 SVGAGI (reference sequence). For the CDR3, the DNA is TGTGCCAGCAGTTACGGGACAGGGAGCATCTCCGGGGAGCTGTTTTTT. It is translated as CASSYGTGSISGELFF.

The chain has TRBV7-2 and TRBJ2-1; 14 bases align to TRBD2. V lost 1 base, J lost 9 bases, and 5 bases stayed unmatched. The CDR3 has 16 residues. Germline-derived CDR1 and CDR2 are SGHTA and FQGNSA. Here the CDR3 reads CASSLGRLAGGREQFF. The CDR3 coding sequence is TGTGCCAGCAGCTTAGGGAGACTAGCGGGGGGGCGTGAGCAGTTCTTC.

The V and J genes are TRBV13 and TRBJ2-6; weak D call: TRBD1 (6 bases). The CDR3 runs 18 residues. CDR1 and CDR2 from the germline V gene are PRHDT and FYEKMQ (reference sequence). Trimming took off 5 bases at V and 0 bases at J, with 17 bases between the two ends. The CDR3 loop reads CASSGERTVRSGANVLTF. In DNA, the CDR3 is TGTGCCAGCAGCGGGGAGAGGACAGTCCGCTCTGGGGCCAACGTCCTGACTTTC.

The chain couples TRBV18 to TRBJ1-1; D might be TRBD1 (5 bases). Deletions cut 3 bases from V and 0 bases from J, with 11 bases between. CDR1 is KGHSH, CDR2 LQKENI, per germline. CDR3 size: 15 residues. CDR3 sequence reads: CASSPAGPMNTEAFF. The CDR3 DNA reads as TGTGCCAGCTCACCGGCAGGGCCTATGAACACTGAAGCTTTCTTT.

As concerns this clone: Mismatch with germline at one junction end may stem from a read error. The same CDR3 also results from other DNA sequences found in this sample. The CDR3 region has the DNA TGCGCCAGCAGTGCGCGACAGGGCCTAGAGACTGAAGCTTTCTTT. It encodes CASSARQGLETEAFF. This chain uses TRBV6-1 with TRBJ1-1; 7 positions agree with TRBD1. This CDR3 has 15 amino acids. CDR1 is MNHNS, CDR2 SASEGT, per germline.

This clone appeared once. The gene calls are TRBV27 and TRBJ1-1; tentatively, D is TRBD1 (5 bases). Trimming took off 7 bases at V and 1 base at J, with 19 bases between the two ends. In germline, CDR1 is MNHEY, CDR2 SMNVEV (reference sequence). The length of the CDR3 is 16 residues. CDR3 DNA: TGTGCCAGCACACCCGCCGACAGAACGAGGAACACTGAAGCTTTCTTT. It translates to CASTPADRTRNTEAFF.

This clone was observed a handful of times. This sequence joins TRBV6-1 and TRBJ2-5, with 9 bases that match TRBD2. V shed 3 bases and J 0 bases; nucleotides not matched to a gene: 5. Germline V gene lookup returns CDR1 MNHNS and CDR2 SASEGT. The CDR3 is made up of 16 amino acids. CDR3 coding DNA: TGTGCCAGCAGTGATTCTCTAGCGGGGCACCAAGAGACCCAGTACTTC. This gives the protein CASSDSLAGHQETQYF.

In nucleotides, the CDR3 is TGTGCCAGCAGCTTAGCGCTAGGGGGTGGCTACACCTTC. Protein sequence: CASSLALGGGYTF. The chain employs TRBV7-2 and TRBJ1-2; a weak D match, TRBD1 (6 bases). The germline V gene has CDR1 SGHTA and CDR2 FQGNSA. The CDR3 totals 13 residues. Trimming pared 0 bases from V and 7 bases from J, leaving 9 bases between.